The 17 T cell receptor beta chains below come from one sample, sequenced in a study of response to subunit inactivated influenza vaccine. Using its own MiXCR run on the RT-PCR reads, TCRdb lists one record per CDR3 protein. The sample has 170,000 or so distinct CDR3 sequences, roughly 10% seen once. Material: CD8+ T cells sorted from PBMCs, obtained around 25 months after vaccination. These receptors originate from a man between 50 and 75 years old who received an inactivated influenza vaccine.

The chain carries TRBV9 and TRBJ2-2; D perhaps matches TRBD2 (5 bases). Trimming removed 3 bases at V and 5 bases at J, with 8 bases between. There are 13 residues in the CDR3. CDR1 is SGDLS, CDR2 YYNGEE, per germline. The CDR3 sequence: CASSAGVTGELFF. The CDR3 DNA is TGTGCCAGCAGCGCCGGGGTTACCGGGGAGCTGTTTTTT.

This clonotype showed up just a few times. J is TRBJ2-7 and V is TRBV6-1; 11 bases are a match to TRBD1. CDR3 length: 15 residues. V lost 2 bases and J lost 3; bases outside the gene matches: 3. Germline CDR1 is MNHNS and CDR2 is SASEGT. This CDR3 reads CASSESGTGGYEQYF. The CDR3 DNA sequence: TGTGCCAGCAGTGAAAGTGGGACAGGGGGCTACGAGCAGTACTTC.

The gene calls are TRBV2 and TRBJ2-2, with 10 bases that match TRBD2. The CDR3 has 17 amino acids. V lost 6 bases to trimming and J lost 3 bases; unmatched junction nucleotides: 10. Per germline, CDR1 SNHLY and CDR2 FYNNEI. DNA of the CDR3: TGTGCCAGCAGGCGCCTCTCTAGCGGGGGATACACCGGGGAGCTGTTTTTT. Residues: CASRRLSSGGYTGELFF. Together with reference TRBV2 and TRBJ2-2, the CDR3 gives the full variable domain: EPEVTQTPSHQVTQMGQEVILRCVPISNHLYFYWYRQILGQKVEFLVSFYNNEISEKSEIFDDQFSVERPDGSNFTLKIRSTKLEDSAMYFCASRRLSSGGYTGELFFGEGSRLTVL.

This clonotype showed up many times. V usage is TRBV5-1 and J usage is TRBJ2-2; D unresolved. The CDR3 consists of 16 residues. With 0 bases removed from V and 0 bases from J, the gap between germline ends came to 9 bases. Germline V gene data show CDR1 as SGHRS and CDR2 as YFSETQ. The CDR3 DNA is TGCGCCAGCAGCTTGGGTGGGGTTCCGAACACCGGGGAGCTGTTTTTT. Amino acids: CASSLGGVPNTGELFF.

This clonotype was observed a handful of times. The chain is built from TRBV14 and TRBJ2-1; 8 nucleotides line up with TRBD2. The CDR3 spans 12 residues. Germline V gives CDR1 SGHDN, CDR2 FVKESK. V lost 10 bases and J lost 3; bases outside the gene matches: 2. CDR3 sequence (DNA): TGTGCCACCGGGACTAGCTACAATGAGCAGTTCTTC. Its translation: CATGTSYNEQFF.

This clonotype was detected only a few times. The J gene is TRBJ1-1, the V gene TRBV6-2 or TRBV6-3, with TRBD1 matching over 8 bases. J lost 1 base, V lost 2 bases, and 9 bases had no gene match. This CDR3 region has 17 residues. CDR1 MNHEY and CDR2 SVGEGT come from the germline V gene. CDR3: CASSYVVDRGRNTEAFF. The CDR3 DNA is TGTGCCAGCAGTTACGTGGTCGACAGGGGCCGGAACACTGAAGCTTTCTTT.

This clonotype was detected a few times. This sequence joins TRBV29-1 and TRBJ2-1, with 9 bases identical to TRBD2. J was trimmed by 1 base and V by 1 base; bases with no gene match: 5. The CDR3 length is 16 residues. The V gene's germline CDR1 is SQVTM and CDR2 ANQGSEA. The CDR3 DNA reads as TGCAGCGTTGAAGGAAGCCTAGCGGGGTCCTACAATGAGCAGTTCTTC. As protein: CSVEGSLAGSYNEQFF.

This clonotype was picked up a small number of times. The chain recombines TRBV14 with TRBJ2-7; possibly TRBD1 for D (5 bases). CDR1 and CDR2 (germline): SGHDN, FVKESK. V shed 9 bases and J shed 1 base, with 13 bases lying between them. The CDR3 has 13 residues. In DNA form, the CDR3 reads TGTGCCAGAGTCCCCAGGGATTCCTACGAGCAGTACTTC. Translated, it gives CARVPRDSYEQYF.

The V and J genes are TRBV4-3 and TRBJ2-2; D uncertain. The V gene lost 2 bases and the J gene lost 4 bases, with 8 bases spanning the gap. Germline V gives CDR1 LGHNA, CDR2 YSLEER. The CDR3 is 14 amino acids. The CDR3 sequence is CASSQTRGTGELFF. DNA for the CDR3: TGCGCCAGCAGCCAAACGAGAGGCACCGGGGAGCTGTTTTTT.

The chain employs TRBV23-1 and TRBJ2-4; no clear D. TRBV23-1 is an open reading frame, and its role is uncertain. The CDR3 is 16 amino acids. V was shortened by 1 base and J by 0 bases, with 10 bases between the two germline ends. CDR3 DNA: TGCGCCAGCAGTCAATTAATAGGGCTAGCCAAAAACATTCAGTACTTC. Translation: CASSQLIGLAKNIQYF.

The chain combines TRBV7-7 with TRBJ2-2; 13 bases align to TRBD2. This CDR3 is 17 amino acids long. V lost 5 bases, J lost 5 bases, and 8 bases stayed unmatched. Germline CDR1 and CDR2: SSHAT and FNYEAQ (reference sequence). CDR3 sequence: CASSPRLAGGDTGELFF. The DNA for the CDR3 is TGTGCCAGCAGCCCACGACTAGCGGGAGGCGATACCGGGGAGCTGTTTTTT.

The rearrangement links TRBV7-2 to TRBJ2-3, with 7 bases identical to TRBD1. The CDR3 has 15 amino acids. Germline-derived CDR1 and CDR2 are SGHTA and FQGNSA. Losses at the gene ends were 5 bases for V and 0 bases for J; bases not matched to a gene: 5. CDR3 amino acids: CASSRRGFSTDTQYF. CDR3 in DNA: TGTGCCAGCAGCCGCAGGGGGTTTAGCACAGATACGCAGTATTTT. Drawing the rest from reference TRBV7-2 and TRBJ2-3, the complete variable domain is GAGVSQSPSNKVTEKGKDVELRCDPISGHTALYWYRQSLGQGLEFLIYFQGNSAPDKSGLPSDRFSAERTGGSVSTLTIQRTQQEDSAVYLCASSRRGFSTDTQYFGPGTRLTVL.

The chain links TRBV9 to TRBJ1-1; 7 bases line up with TRBD1. Trimming cost V 3 bases and J 0 bases; bases outside gene matches: 11. Looked up from germline, CDR1 is SGDLS and CDR2 is YYNGEE. CDR3 size: 17 residues. CDR3 amino acids: CASSDDATGALNTEAFF. The CDR3 DNA is TGTGCCAGCAGCGACGACGCAACAGGGGCCTTGAACACTGAAGCTTTCTTT.

This clonotype was observed a few times. The genes are TRBV14 and TRBJ2-1; TRBD2 matches 9 bases. The CDR3 consists of 15 residues. Germline loops: CDR1 SGHDN, CDR2 FVKESK. V trimming: 7 bases; J trimming: 8 bases; junction bases outside the gene matches: 12. The CDR3 region is CASNKGAGGLHEQFF. For the CDR3, the DNA is TGTGCCAGCAACAAAGGGGCGGGAGGGCTTCATGAGCAGTTCTTC.

This clonotype was found a few times. The chain couples TRBV28 to TRBJ2-4, with 9 bases aligning to TRBD1. V shed 6 bases and J 3 bases; nucleotides not matched to a gene: 27. The germline V gene has CDR1 MDHEN and CDR2 SYDVKM. This CDR3 comprises 22 residues. This CDR3 reads CASSLTWDRAHGIERIKNIQYF. The CDR3 nucleotides are TGTGCCAGCAGCCTTACCTGGGACAGGGCCCATGGGATCGAGCGGATCAAAAACATTCAGTACTTC.

This clonotype came up a few times. V is TRBV7-9 and J is TRBJ1-5; 10 bases agree with TRBD1. In germline, CDR1 is SEHNR, CDR2 FQNEAQ (reference sequence). The CDR3 is 14 amino acids. The ends lost 4 bases at V and 7 bases at J; junction bases unmatched: 4. As DNA, the CDR3 is TGTGCCAGCAGCTCGACAGGGGGCTTCCAGCCCCAGCATTTT. This sequence encodes CASSSTGGFQPQHF.

The rearrangement links TRBV7-9 to TRBJ1-2, with D tentatively TRBD1 (5 bases). V shed 4 bases and J shed 3 bases, with 21 bases lying between them. The CDR3 has 17 residues. In germline, CDR1 is SEHNR, CDR2 FQNEAQ (reference sequence). CDR3 nucleotides: TGTGCCAGCAGCTCGACGACATCGGGACTAGCTCACTATGGCTACACCTTC. Translated: CASSSTTSGLAHYGYTF.